The 4 T cell receptor beta chains below come from one sample, sequenced in a study of early T cells in non-severe SARS-CoV-2 infection. MiXCR, run by TCRdb on the 5' RACE reads, gives a single entry per CDR3 protein. This sample carries under 65,000 distinct CDR3 sequences, 10% to 15% of them seen once, and the ten largest clones take 9.1%. Material: whole blood. The receptors were sampled from an adult who was a healthcare worker with PCR-confirmed SARS-CoV-2 infection or an uninfected control (not recorded which).

This clonotype was picked up a small number of times. The chain links TRBV28 to TRBJ1-1; 9 bases are shared with TRBD1. Trimming at V came to 6 bases and at J to 8 bases, leaving 7 bases not matched to a gene. This CDR3 contains 13 residues. CDR1 is MDHEN, CDR2 SYDVKM, per germline. The CDR3 region has the DNA TGTGCCAGCAGCCACAGGGGGCAGATCGAAGCTTTCTTT. The encoded protein is CASSHRGQIEAFF.

This chain uses TRBV20-1 with TRBJ2-3; 14 bases agree with TRBD2. Germline V gene data show CDR1 as DFQATT and CDR2 as SNEGSKA (reference sequence). V shed 6 bases, J shed 1 base, and the junction held 6 bases outside the gene matches. The length of the CDR3 is 16 residues. CDR3 region: CSAKGLAGARTDTQYF. The DNA of the CDR3 is TGCAGTGCCAAGGGACTAGCGGGGGCCCGCACAGATACGCAGTATTTT.

This clonotype was observed many times. The rearrangement links TRBV6-1 to TRBJ2-5; 14 bases are a match to TRBD2. This CDR3 is built from 18 residues. Trimming took 5 bases from V and 2 from J; bases not matched to a gene: 10. Germline CDR1 reads MNHNS; CDR2 reads SASEGT. CDR3 in DNA: TGTGCCAGCAGTTACCCGGGACTAGCGGGAGCCGTTCAAGAGACCCAGTACTTC. This gives the protein CASSYPGLAGAVQETQYF.

The gene calls are TRBV6-5 and TRBJ2-1, with D possibly TRBD2 on 6 matching bases. The CDR3 totals 16 residues. The germline CDR1 and CDR2 sequences are MNHEY and SVGAGI. Trimming shortened V by 7 bases and J by 0 bases, and 16 bases separated the two germline ends. The CDR3 DNA reads TGTGCCAGCACCTCTCCAGCGGGCAGCTCCTACAATGAGCAGTTCTTC. Translating it yields CASTSPAGSSYNEQFF.